This T cell receptor (beta chain) was found in a study of blood T cell repertoires in COVID-19. Study-level background: Samples taken during acute and convalescent COVID-19 were collected in the United States, Italy and Spain. PBMCs, B-cell-depleted T cells, or T cells were the source of the cDNA or gDNA that made up the material.

Some clones are missing from TCRdb's copy, which holds only in-frame ones; the method was immunoSEQ multiplex PCR. Of over 100,000 clones listed, around 90% are singletons. This CDR3 is built from 14 residues. With 0 bases removed from V and 6 bases from J, the gap between germline ends came to 9 bases. The germline V gene has CDR1 MNHNY and CDR2 SVGAGI (reference sequence). V is TRBV6-6 and J is TRBJ2-1; D is perhaps TRBD2 (5 bases). The TCR comes from a human donor in a cohort sampled during active COVID-19. The source material was peripheral blood. CDR3 amino acids: CASSYSEAGNEQFF. The CDR3 nucleotides read TGTGCCAGCAGTTACTCGGAGGCGGGCAATGAGCAGTTCTTC.